The clone carrying this T cell receptor (beta chain) was recorded at least ten times. These data are taken from a study of low-dose radiotherapy and immunotherapy resistance in tumors. As for the study in general: Treatment included intravenous cyclophosphamide dosed at 200 mg/m2 every two weeks, one day before radiation and immunotherapy. A dose of 300 mg of oral aspirin was taken by patients daily for four cycles from cycle 1 day 1.

Germline assignment: CDR1 LGHDT and CDR2 YNNKEL (reference sequence). The trim removed 1 base at V and 6 bases at J, leaving 12 bases unmatched. This CDR3 region has 19 residues. TRAV- and TRBV-specific primers primed first-strand cDNA, covering alpha and beta chains. TCR amplification used 20 to 25 PCR cycles, a constant-region primer and a V-primer adapter. mRNA, after isolation, was amplified by in vitro transcription. TCRdb re-called the reads with MiXCR, one entry per CDR3 protein. Seen here are 35,000 to 50,000 distinct CDR3 sequences, less than 30% observed once, and the top ten hold around a tenth. Time point: after trial treatment. Documented treatment: LDRT plus nivolumab, ipilimumab, low-dose cyclophosphamide and aspirin (RACIN trial).

The chain joins TRBV3-1 to TRBJ2-3; TRBD2 agrees at 14 bases. Specimen: PBMCs, collected after low-dose radiotherapy plus immunotherapy. The source of this sequence is a male donor with prostate cancer. The CDR3, as DNA: TGTGCCAGCAGCCAAGCGTGGGGACTAGCGGGAGTCACCCCGGATACGCAGTATTTT. Translated, it gives CASSQAWGLAGVTPDTQYF.